This T cell receptor (beta chain) appears in the sequencing data of a study of blood T cell repertoires in COVID-19. Assay used: immunoSEQ multiplex PCR; TCRdb lists only in-frame clones, some missing. The sample lists roughly 64,000 clones; 65% to 85% were seen once. The CDR3 is 14 residues long. The germline V gene encodes CDR1 SGHNT and CDR2 YYREEE (reference sequence). V trimming: 5 bases; J trimming: 7 bases; junction bases outside the gene matches: 11. The chain joins TRBV5-4 to TRBJ1-2, with 7 positions matching TRBD1. Sequenced input: PBMCs or T cells enriched from blood (not recorded which). The receptor was isolated from a woman aged 60-75 years who had been exposed to COVID-19. CDR3 loop: CASSSDRVIRGYTF. CDR3 bases: TGTGCCAGCAGTTCCGACAGGGTGATACGTGGCTACACCTTC.